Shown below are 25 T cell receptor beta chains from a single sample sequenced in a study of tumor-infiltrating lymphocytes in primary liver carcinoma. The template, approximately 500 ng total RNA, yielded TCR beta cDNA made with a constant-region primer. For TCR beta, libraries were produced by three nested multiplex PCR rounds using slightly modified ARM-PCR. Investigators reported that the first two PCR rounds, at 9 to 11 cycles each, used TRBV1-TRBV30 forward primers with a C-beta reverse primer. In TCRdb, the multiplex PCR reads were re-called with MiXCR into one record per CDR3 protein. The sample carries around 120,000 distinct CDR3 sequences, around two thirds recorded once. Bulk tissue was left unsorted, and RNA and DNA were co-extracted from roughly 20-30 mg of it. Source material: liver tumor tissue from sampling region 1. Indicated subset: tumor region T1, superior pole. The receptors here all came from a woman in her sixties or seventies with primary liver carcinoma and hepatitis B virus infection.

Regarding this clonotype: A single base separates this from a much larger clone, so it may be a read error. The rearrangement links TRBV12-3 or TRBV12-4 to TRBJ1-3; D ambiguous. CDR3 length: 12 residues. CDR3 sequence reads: CDSIVSGNTIYF. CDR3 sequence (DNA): TGTGACAGCATCGTCTCTGGAAACACCATATATTTT.

CDR3 region: CASSRGGGRTYEQYF. The CDR3 coding sequence is TGCGCCAGCAGCCGCGGGGGCGGGAGGACCTACGAGCAGTACTTC. V and J are TRBV5-1 and TRBJ2-7, with TRBD2 identical over 8 bases. This CDR3 contains 15 residues. J lost 2 bases, V lost 4 bases, and 8 bases had no gene match. Germline V gene lookup returns CDR1 SGHRS and CDR2 YFSETQ.

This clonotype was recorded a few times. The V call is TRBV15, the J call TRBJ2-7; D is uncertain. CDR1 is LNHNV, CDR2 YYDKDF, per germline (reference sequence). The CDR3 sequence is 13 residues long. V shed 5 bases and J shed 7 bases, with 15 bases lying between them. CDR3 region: CATSPGTPWEQYF. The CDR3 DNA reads TGTGCCACCAGCCCCGGAACGCCTTGGGAGCAGTACTTC.

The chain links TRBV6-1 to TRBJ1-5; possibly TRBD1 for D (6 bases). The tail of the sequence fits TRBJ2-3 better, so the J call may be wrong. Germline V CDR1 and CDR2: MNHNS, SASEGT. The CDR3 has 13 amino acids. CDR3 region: CASSTGTNQSQYF. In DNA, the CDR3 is TGTGCCAGCAGCACAGGGACCAATCAGTCCCAGTATTTT.

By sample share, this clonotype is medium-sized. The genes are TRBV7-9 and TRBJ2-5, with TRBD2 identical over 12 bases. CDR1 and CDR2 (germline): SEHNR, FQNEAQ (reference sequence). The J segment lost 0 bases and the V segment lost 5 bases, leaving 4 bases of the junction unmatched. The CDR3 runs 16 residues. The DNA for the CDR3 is TGTGCCAGCAGCCCCCGGACTAGCGGGAACCAAGAGACCCAGTACTTC. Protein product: CASSPRTSGNQETQYF.

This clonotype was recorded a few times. The CDR3 DNA sequence: TGTGCCAGCAGCTTGCTGGGACAGCTGAACACTGAAGCTTTCTTT. Its protein product is CASSLLGQLNTEAFF. The chain employs TRBV5-6 and TRBJ1-1; 7 nucleotides align to TRBD1. CDR3 length: 15 residues. Germline CDR1 and CDR2: SGHDT and YYEEEE. Trimming cost V 1 base and J 0 bases; bases outside gene matches: 3.

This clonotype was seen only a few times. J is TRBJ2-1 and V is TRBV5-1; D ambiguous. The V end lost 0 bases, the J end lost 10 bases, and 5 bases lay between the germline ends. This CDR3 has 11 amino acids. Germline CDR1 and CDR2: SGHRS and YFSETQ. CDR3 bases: TGCGCCAGCAGCTTGGGCCCAGAGCAGTTCTTC. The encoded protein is CASSLGPEQFF.

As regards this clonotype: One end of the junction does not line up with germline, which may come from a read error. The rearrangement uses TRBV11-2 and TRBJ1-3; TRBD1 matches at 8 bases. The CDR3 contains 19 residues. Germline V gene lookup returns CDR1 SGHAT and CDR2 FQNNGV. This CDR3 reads CAGSSPGQVGLASGNTIYF. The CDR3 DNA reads TGTGCCGGCAGCTCACCGGGACAGGTGGGACTCGCCTCTGGAAACACCATATATTTT. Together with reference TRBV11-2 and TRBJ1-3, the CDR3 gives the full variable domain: EAGVAQSPRYKIIEKRQSVAFWCNPISGHATLYWYQQILGQGPKLLIQFQNNGVVDDSQLPKDRFSAERLKGVDSTLKIQPAKLEDSAVYLCAGSSPGQVGLASGNTIYFGEGSWLTVV.

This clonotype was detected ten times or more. CDR3 protein: CASRGRQTFTEAFF. The CDR3 bases are TGTGCCAGCAGGGGTAGACAGACGTTCACTGAAGCTTTCTTT. This sequence joins TRBV6-5 and TRBJ1-1, with D possibly TRBD1 on 5 matching bases. The germline CDR1 and CDR2 sequences are MNHEY and SVGAGI. The CDR3 totals 14 residues. With 6 bases removed from V and 4 bases from J, the gap between germline ends came to 15 bases.

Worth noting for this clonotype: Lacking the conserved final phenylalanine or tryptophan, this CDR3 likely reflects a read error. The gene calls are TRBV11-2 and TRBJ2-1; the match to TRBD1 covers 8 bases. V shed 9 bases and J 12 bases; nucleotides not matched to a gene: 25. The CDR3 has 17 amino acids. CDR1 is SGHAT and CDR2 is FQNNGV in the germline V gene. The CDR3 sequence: CASSPGGGASERRRQFV. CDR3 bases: TGTGCCAGTAGCCCAGGGGGCGGGGCTAGCGAGAGGAGGAGGCAGTTCGTC.

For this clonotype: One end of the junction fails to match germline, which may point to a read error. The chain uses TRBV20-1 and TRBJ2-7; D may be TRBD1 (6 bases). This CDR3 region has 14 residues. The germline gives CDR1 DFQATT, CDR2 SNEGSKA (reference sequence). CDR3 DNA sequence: TGTAGTGCTAGAGCAAGGGACAAGGGATACGAGCAGTACTTC. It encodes CSARARDKGYEQYF.

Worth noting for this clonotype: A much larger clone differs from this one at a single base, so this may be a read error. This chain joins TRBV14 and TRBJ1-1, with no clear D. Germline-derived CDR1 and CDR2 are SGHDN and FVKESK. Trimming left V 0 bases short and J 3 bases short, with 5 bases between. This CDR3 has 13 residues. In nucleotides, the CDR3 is TGTGCCAGCAGCCAAGACTGGGACACTGAAGCTTTCTTT. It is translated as CASSQDWDTEAFF. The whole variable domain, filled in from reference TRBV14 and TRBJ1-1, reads EAGVTQFPSHSVIEKGQTVTLRCDPISGHDNLYWYRRVMGKEIKFLLHFVKESKQDESGMPNNRFLAERTGGTYSTLKVQPAELEDSGVYFCASSQDWDTEAFFGQGTRLTVV.

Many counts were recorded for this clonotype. In nucleotides, the CDR3 is TGCGCCAGCAGCCAAGTATTGGGACAGGGGGCATATTCACCCCTCCACTTT. Translation gives CASSQVLGQGAYSPLHF. The gene calls are TRBV4-1 and TRBJ1-6; 12 nucleotides agree with TRBD1. Trimming removed 1 base from V and 8 bases from J; junction bases left unmatched: 6. Germline V CDR1 and CDR2: MGHRA, YSYEKL. There are 17 residues in the CDR3.

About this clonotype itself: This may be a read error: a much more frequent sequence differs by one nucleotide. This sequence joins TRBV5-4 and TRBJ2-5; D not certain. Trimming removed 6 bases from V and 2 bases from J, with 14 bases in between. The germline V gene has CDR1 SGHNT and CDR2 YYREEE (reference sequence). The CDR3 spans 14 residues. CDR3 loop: CASTSPVNQETQYF. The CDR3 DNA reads TGTGCCAGCACCTCGCCAGTGAATCAAGAGACCCAGTACTTC.

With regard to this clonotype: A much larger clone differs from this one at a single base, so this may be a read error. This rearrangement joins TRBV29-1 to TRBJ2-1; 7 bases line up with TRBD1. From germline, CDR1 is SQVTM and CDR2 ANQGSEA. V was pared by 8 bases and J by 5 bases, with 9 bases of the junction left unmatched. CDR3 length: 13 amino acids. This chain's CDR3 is CSLYPGQNNEQFF. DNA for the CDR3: TGCAGCCTATACCCGGGACAGAACAATGAGCAGTTCTTC.

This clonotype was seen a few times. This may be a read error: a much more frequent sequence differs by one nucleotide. CDR3 residues: CSLSLFGPEAFF. The CDR3 nucleotides are TGCAGCCTTTCCCTTTTCGGACCTGAAGCTTTCTTT. V gene TRBV29-1 combines with J gene TRBJ1-1; D not certain. Trimming took off 8 bases at V and 6 bases at J, with 16 bases between the two ends. This CDR3 spans 12 amino acids. Looked up from germline, CDR1 is SQVTM and CDR2 is ANQGSEA. The variable domain in full, completed from reference TRBV29-1 and TRBJ1-1, reads SAVISQKPSRDICQRGTSLTIQCQVDSQVTMMFWYRQQPGQSLTLIATANQGSEATYESGFVIDKFPISRPNLTFSTLTVSNMSPEDSSIYLCSLSLFGPEAFFGQGTRLTVV.

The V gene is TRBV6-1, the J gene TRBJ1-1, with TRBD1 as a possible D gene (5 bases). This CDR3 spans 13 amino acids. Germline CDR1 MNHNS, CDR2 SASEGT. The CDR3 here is CTSGARENTEAFF. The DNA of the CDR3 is TGTACTAGTGGTGCCAGGGAGAACACTGAAGCTTTCTTT.

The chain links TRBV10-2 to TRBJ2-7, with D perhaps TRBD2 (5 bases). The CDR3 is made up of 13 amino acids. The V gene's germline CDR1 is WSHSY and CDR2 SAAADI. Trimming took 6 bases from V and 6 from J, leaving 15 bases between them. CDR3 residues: CASRVTGKCEQYF. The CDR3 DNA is TGCGCCAGCAGAGTAACGGGAAAGTGCGAGCAGTACTTC.

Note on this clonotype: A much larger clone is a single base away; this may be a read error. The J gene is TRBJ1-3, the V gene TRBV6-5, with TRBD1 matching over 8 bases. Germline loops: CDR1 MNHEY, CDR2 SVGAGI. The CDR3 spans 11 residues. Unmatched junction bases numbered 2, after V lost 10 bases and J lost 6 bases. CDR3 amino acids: CANRGINTIYF. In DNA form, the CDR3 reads TGTGCCAACAGGGGGATAAACACCATATATTTT.

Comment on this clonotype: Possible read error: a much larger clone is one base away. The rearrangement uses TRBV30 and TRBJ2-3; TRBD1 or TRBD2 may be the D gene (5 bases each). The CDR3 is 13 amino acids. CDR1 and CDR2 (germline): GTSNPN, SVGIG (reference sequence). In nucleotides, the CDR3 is TGTGTCTGGAAGGGACCTCACACGGATACGCAGTATTTT. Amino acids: CVWKGPHTDTQYF. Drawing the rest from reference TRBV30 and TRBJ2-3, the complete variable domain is SQTIHQWPATLVQPVGSPLSLECTVEGTSNPNLYWYRQAAGRGLQLLFYSVGIGQISSEVPQNLSASRPQDRQFILSSKKLLLSDSGFYLCVWKGPHTDTQYFGPGTRLTVL.

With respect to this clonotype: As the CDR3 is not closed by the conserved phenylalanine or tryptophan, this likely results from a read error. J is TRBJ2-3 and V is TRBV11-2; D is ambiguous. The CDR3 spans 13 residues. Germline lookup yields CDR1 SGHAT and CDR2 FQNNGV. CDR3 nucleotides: TGTACCAGCAGTTTAGATCGAGGAGATACGCAGTATATT. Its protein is CTSSLDRGDTQYI.

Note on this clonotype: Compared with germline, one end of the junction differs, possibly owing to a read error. CDR3 coding DNA: TGTGCAAGCAGTAGGGGGGCTAACAGTAGTACGCAGTATTTT. Translated, it gives CASSRGANSSTQYF. The V call is TRBV12-3 or TRBV12-4, the J call TRBJ2-3; D may be TRBD1 or TRBD2 (6 bases each). CDR3 length equals 14 residues.

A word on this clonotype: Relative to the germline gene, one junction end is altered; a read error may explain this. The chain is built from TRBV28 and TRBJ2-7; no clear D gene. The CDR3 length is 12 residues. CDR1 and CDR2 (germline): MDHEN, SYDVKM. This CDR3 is CASLSSSYKQYF. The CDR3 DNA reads TGTGCCAGCCTAAGCAGCTCCTACAAGCAGTACTTC.

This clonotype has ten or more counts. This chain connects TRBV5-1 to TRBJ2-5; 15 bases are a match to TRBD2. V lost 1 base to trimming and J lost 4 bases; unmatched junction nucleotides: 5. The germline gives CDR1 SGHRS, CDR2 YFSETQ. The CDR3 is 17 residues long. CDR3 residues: CASSLMGLAGGGETQYF. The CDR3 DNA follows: TGCGCCAGCAGCTTGATGGGACTAGCGGGAGGAGGAGAGACCCAGTACTTC.

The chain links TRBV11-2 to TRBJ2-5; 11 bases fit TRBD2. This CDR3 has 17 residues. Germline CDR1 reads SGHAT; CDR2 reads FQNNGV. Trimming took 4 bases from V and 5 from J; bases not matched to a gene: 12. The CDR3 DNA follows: TGTGCCAGCAGCTCAGTGGGGACTAGCGGAGGCTGGGAGACCCAGTACTTC. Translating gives CASSSVGTSGGWETQYF. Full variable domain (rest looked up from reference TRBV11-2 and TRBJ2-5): EAGVAQSPRYKIIEKRQSVAFWCNPISGHATLYWYQQILGQGPKLLIQFQNNGVVDDSQLPKDRFSAERLKGVDSTLKIQPAKLEDSAVYLCASSSVGTSGGWETQYFGPGTRLLVL.